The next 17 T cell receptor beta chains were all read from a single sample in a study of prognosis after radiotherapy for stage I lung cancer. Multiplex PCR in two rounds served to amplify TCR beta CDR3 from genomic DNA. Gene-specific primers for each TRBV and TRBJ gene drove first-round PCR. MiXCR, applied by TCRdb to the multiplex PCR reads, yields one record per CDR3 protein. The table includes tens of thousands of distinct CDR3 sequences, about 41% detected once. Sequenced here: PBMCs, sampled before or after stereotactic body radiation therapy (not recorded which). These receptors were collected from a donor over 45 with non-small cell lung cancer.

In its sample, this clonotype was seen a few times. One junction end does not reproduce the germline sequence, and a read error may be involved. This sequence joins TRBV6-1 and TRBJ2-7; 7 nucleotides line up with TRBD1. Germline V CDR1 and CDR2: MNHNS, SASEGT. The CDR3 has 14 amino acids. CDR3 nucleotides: TGTGCCAGCAGTCAAGGGACAGACGGAAGGGAGCAGTGCTTC. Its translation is CASSQGTDGREQCF.

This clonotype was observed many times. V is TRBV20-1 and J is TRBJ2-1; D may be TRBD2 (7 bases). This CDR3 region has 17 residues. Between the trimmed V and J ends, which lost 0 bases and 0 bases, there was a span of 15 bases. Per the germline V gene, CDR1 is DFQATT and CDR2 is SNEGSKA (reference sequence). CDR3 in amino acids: CSARDPARGASYNEQFF. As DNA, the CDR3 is TGCAGTGCTAGAGATCCGGCCCGGGGGGCCTCCTACAATGAGCAGTTCTTC.

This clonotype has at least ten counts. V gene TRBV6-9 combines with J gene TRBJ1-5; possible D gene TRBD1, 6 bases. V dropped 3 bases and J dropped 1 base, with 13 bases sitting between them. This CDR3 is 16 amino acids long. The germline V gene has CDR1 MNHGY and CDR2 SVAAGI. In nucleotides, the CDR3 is TGTGCCAGCAGTTACGATGCACAGGGCAGCAATCAGCCCCAGCATTTT. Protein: CASSYDAQGSNQPQHF.

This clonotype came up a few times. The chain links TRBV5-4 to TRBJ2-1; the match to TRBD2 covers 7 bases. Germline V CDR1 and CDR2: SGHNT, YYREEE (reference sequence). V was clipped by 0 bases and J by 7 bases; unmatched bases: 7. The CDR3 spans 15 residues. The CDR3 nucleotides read TGTGCCAGCAGCTTGGGTGGCGGGAGTTATAATGAGCAGTTCTTC. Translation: CASSLGGGSYNEQFF.

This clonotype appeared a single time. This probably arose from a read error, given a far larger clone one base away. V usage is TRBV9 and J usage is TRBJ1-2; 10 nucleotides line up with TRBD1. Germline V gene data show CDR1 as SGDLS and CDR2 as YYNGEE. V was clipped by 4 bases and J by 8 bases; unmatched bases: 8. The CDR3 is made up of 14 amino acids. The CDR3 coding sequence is TGTGCCAGCAGCACTGACAGGGGGCGGCAGGGCTACACCTTC. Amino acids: CASSTDRGRQGYTF.

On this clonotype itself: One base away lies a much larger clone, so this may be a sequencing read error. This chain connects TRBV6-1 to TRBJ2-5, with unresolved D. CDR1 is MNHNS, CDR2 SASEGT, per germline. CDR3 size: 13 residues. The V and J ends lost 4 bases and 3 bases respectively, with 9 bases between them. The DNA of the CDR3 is TGTGCCAGCAGTGTGAACACTGAAGAGACCCAGTACTTC. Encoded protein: CASSVNTEETQYF.

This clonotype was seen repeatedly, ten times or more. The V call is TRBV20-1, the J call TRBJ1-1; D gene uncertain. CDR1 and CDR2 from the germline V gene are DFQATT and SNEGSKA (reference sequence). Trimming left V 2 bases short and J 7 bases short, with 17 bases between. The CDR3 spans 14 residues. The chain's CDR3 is CSARRQASLDEAFF. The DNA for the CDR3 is TGCAGTGCTAGAAGGCAGGCATCTCTGGATGAAGCTTTCTTT.

The CDR3 here is CASSYRDVAYEQYF. In nucleotides, the CDR3 is TGTGCCAGCAGTTACCGGGACGTTGCCTACGAGCAGTACTTC. This sequence joins TRBV7-8 and TRBJ2-7; tentatively, D is TRBD1 or TRBD2 (5 bases each). The germline V gene encodes CDR1 SGHVS and CDR2 FQNEAQ. The CDR3 loop spans 14 amino acids. V was clipped by 6 bases and J by 2 bases, with 14 bases between them.

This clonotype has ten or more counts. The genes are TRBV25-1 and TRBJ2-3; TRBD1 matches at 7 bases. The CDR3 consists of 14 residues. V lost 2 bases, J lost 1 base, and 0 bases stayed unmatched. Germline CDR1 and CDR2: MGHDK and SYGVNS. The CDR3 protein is CASSETGGTDTQYF. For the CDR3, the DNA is TGTGCCAGCAGTGAAACAGGGGGCACAGATACGCAGTATTTT.

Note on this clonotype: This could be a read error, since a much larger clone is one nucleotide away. The CDR3 bases are TGCAGCGCTCTCCACTACGATGGCTACACCTTC. This encodes CSALHYDGYTF. The V call is TRBV29-1, the J call TRBJ1-2, with D hard to call. This CDR3 is 11 amino acids long. CDR1 is SQVTM and CDR2 is ANQGSEA in the germline V gene. V was shortened by 7 bases and J by 6 bases, with 12 bases between the two germline ends.

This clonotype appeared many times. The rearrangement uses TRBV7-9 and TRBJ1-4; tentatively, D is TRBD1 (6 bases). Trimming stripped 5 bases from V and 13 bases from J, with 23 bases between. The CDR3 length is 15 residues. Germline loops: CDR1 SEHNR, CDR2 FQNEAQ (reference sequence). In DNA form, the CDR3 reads TGTGCCAGCAGCCATTCCCAAGTCCCTACAGGGAGACTGTTTTTT. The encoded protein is CASSHSQVPTGRLFF.

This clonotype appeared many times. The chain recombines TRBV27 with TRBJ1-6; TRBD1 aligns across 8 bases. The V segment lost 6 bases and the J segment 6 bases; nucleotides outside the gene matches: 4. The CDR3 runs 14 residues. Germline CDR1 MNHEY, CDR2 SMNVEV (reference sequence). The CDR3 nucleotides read TGTGCCAGCAGGAAACAGGGGGGTAATTCACCCCTCCACTTT. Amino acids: CASRKQGGNSPLHF.

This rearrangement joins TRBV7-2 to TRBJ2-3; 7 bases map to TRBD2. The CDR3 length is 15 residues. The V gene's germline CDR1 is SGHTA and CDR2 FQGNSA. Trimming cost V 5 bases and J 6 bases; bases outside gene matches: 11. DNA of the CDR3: TGTGCCAGCAGCCCTCAAAGTAGCGGGTGGGATACGCAGTATTTT. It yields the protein CASSPQSSGWDTQYF.

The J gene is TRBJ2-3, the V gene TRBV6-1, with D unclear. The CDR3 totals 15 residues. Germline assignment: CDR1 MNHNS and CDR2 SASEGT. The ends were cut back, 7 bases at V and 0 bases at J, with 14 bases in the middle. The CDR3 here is CASKGSRLSTDTQYF. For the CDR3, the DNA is TGTGCCAGCAAAGGGTCCCGCCTTAGCACAGATACGCAGTATTTT.

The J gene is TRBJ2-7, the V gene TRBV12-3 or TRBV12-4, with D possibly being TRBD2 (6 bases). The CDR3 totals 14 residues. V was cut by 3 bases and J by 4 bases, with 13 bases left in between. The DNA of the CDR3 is TGTGCCAGCAGTTTGGGGCACGCGGGGTACGAGCAGTACTTC. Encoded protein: CASSLGHAGYEQYF.

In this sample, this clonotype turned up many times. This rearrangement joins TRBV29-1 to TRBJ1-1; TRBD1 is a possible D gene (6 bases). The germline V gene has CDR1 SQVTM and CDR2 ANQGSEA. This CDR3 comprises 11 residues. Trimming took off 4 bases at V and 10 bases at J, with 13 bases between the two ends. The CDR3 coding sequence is TGCAGCGTTGGACAGGTGGGTCGAGCTTTCTTT. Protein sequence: CSVGQVGRAFF.

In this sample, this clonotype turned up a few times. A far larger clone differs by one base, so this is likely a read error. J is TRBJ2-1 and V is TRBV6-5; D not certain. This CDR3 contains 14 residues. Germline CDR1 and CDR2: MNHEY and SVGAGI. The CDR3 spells CASSVHGGYNEQSF. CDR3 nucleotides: TGTGCCAGCAGTGTACACGGTGGCTACAATGAGCAGTCCTTC.